This TCR beta chain comes out of a study of early T cells in non-severe SARS-CoV-2 infection (dated by TCRdb to 2020 to 2022). Regarding the study in general: Because TCR sequencing relied on bulk RNA taken from unsorted whole blood, pairing of alpha and beta chains was not possible. Overall study outcomes, separate from this receptor: VDJdb matching was skewed toward anti-spike CD8 responses, so virus-specific expansions were likely underestimated and private and CD4 specificities were missed.

Points on this clonotype: Which antigen it targets is not known. No quality values exist for individual bases; no much larger clone is one base distant.

Library prep was done by 5' RACE. TCRdb names NextSeq 500 as the instrument used. To correct for sequencing error and PCR bias, the TCR library protocol tagged individual cDNA molecules with unique molecular identifiers. Sequencing covered both TCR alpha and beta chains, and within each sample the abundances of alpha and beta sequences were tightly co-correlated. Under the source paper's analysis protocol: Decombinator V4 was used to perform V gene, J gene and CDR3 annotation of TCR sequences. Expanded TCRs were defined as changing significantly between any two time points under a Poisson model with p below 0.0001. TCR abundances were normalised to the total number of TCRs sequenced per sample and were expressed as counts per million. MAIT TCRs were defined by TRAV1-2 paired with TRAJ12, TRAJ20 or TRAJ33, and iNKT TCRs by TRAV10 paired with TRAJ18. VDJdb, accessed 1 November 2021, was searched for CMV, EBV and SARS-CoV-2 annotated TCRs, excluding TCRs annotated for multiple antigens. The raw public reads went through TCRdb reprocessing: fastp at Q25, MiXCR clone calling, in-frame beta chains kept. Rows are combined by CDR3 protein, so each entry shows the most common genes and DNA. TCRdb, not the original authors, processed these V and J calls. Within this sample are about 80,000 distinct CDR3 sequences, with about 12% of them counted one time only. About a sixth of the sample is taken by the ten largest.

This was a case-control study nested in a cohort of healthcare workers in London, UK, who had nasopharyngeal swab PCR tests and blood samples taken every week. Healthcare workers were enrolled in the week of the UK lockdown, from 23 to 31 March 2020, and were followed every week for up to roughly 16 weeks. As encoded in the germline V gene, CDR1 is MNHNS while CDR2 is SASEGT. Trimmed from V: 7 bases; trimmed from J: 7 bases; junction bases lacking a gene match: 9. Inclusive of the bounding cysteine and phenylalanine, the CDR3 is 14 residues long. The only DNA kept is the CDR3, 42 bases in frame from the first base.

The chain is assembled from TRBV6-1 and TRBJ1-2; TRBD1 matches 10 bases in the middle. This clonotype originated in an adult who was a healthcare worker with PCR-confirmed SARS-CoV-2 infection or an uninfected control (not recorded which). The donor label of this sample is uncertain. The sequenced sample was whole blood, obtained at baseline. The nucleotides are TGTGCCAGCACTCTAGGGACAGGGGACTCTGGCTACACCTTC. It translates as CASTLGTGDSGYTF.